This TCR beta chain was sequenced for a study of regulatory T cells in long-lasting Graves disease. For TCR beta, libraries came from iRepertoire HTBI primers and Arm-PCR of CDR3 regions. Each CDR3 protein is one row after TCRdb ran MiXCR on the multiplex PCR reads. The profile shows 650,000 to 700,000 distinct CDR3 sequences, around 30% of them singletons. The time point: persistent/refractory GD, antithyroid drugs over 5 years with positive TRAb. The TCR library was made from RNA that had been extracted from PBMCs in TRIzol. V dropped 6 bases and J dropped 6 bases, with 11 bases sitting between them. The V gene's germline CDR1 is SGHTA and CDR2 FQGTGA. CDR3 length equals 13 residues.

This specimen consisted of peripheral blood mononuclear cells (PBMCs), obtained when the disease was refractory, from a patient treated with antithyroid drugs. The TCR was taken from a female donor with Graves disease. The chain carries TRBV7-3 and TRBJ2-2; D possibly corresponds to TRBD2 (6 bases). CDR3 protein: CASRGRESGELFF. CDR3 coding DNA: TGTGCCAGCAGGGGACGGGAGTCCGGGGAGCTGTTTTTT.